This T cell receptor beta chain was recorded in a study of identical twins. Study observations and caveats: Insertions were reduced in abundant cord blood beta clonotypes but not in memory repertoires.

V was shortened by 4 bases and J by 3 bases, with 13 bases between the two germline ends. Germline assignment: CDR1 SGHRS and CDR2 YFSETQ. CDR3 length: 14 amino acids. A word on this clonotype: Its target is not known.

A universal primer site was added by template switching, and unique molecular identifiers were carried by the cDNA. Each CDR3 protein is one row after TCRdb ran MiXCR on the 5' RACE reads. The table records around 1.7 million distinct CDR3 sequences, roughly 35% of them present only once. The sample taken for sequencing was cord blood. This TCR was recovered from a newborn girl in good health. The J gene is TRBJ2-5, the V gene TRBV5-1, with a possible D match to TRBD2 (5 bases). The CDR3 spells CASSPGLEKETQYF. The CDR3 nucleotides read TGCGCCAGCAGCCCCGGACTGGAAAAAGAGACCCAGTACTTC.